Below are 15 T cell receptor beta chains sequenced from a single sample in a study of blood T cell repertoires in COVID-19 (dated by TCRdb to the early 2020s). The receptor library was made with the immunoSEQ multiplex PCR assay. TCRdb stores this immuneACCESS table with in-frame sequences only. Part of the clones is absent; in the studies checked, under half of the shortfall reflects unresolved V genes, and no reason is known for the rest. The sample has roughly 260,000 clones on record, about 88% of them singletons. The top ten constitute 11% of the sample. The sequenced sample was peripheral blood. These receptors all come from a woman aged 30 to 39 with COVID-19, enrolled during active disease.

This chain joins TRBV29-1 and TRBJ2-3, with D perhaps TRBD2 (6 bases). Germline loops: CDR1 SQVTM, CDR2 ANQGSEA. Trimming left V 4 bases short and J 0 bases short, with 11 bases between. The CDR3 has 14 amino acids. DNA of the CDR3: TGCAGCGTTGCGGGGGTAGAAAGCACAGATACGCAGTATTTT. Protein sequence: CSVAGVESTDTQYF.

This chain joins TRBV4-1 and TRBJ1-2; 7 bases match TRBD1. From germline, CDR1 is MGHRA and CDR2 YSYEKL. The V gene end was trimmed by 7 bases and the J gene end by 0 bases; junction bases not matched to a gene: 8. The CDR3 contains 15 residues. The CDR3 bases are TGCGCCAGCACTGGGACAGCAGTTTCTAACTATGGCTACACCTTC. As protein: CASTGTAVSNYGYTF.

This chain joins TRBV7-9 and TRBJ1-4, with 9 bases aligning to TRBD1. The V gene end was trimmed by 3 bases and the J gene end by 7 bases; junction bases not matched to a gene: 6. The CDR3 is 15 residues long. Germline CDR1 and CDR2: SEHNR and FQNEAQ (reference sequence). This CDR3 reads CASSFEGQGTEKLFF. The CDR3 nucleotides read TGTGCCAGCAGCTTTGAGGGACAGGGTACTGAAAAACTGTTTTTT.

This chain uses TRBV30 with TRBJ2-5; 8 nucleotides align to TRBD1. Germline values: CDR1 GTSNPN, CDR2 SVGIG (reference sequence). V shed 3 bases, J shed 3 bases, and the junction held 0 bases outside the gene matches. CDR3 length equals 12 residues. The CDR3 coding sequence is TGTGCCTGGAGGACAGGGGAAGAGACCCAGTACTTC. Amino acid sequence: CAWRTGEETQYF.

This clone occurred once. The V call is TRBV7-9, the J call TRBJ2-5, with 7 bases fitting TRBD1. There are 15 residues in the CDR3. The germline gives CDR1 SEHNR, CDR2 FQNEAQ (reference sequence). The V gene end was trimmed by 3 bases and the J gene end by 0 bases; junction bases not matched to a gene: 4. The CDR3 DNA follows: TGTGCCAGCAGCTTCCCCAGGGGGTACCAAGAGACCCAGTACTTC. Protein sequence: CASSFPRGYQETQYF.

The rearrangement links TRBV7-2 to TRBJ2-1; tentative D call: TRBD2 (6 bases). Germline V CDR1 and CDR2: SGHTA, FQGNSA. Trimming took off 8 bases at V and 4 bases at J, with 15 bases between the two ends. This CDR3 is 14 amino acids long. As DNA, the CDR3 is TGTGCCAGCTTCCCGGGACTCCAATACAATGAGCAGTTCTTC. Residues: CASFPGLQYNEQFF.

The gene calls are TRBV7-2 and TRBJ2-7; 7 positions match TRBD2. The V segment lost 3 bases and the J segment 6 bases; nucleotides outside the gene matches: 11. The CDR3 runs 15 residues. The germline CDR1 and CDR2 sequences are SGHTA and FQGNSA. This CDR3 reads CASSLDGGSNREQYF. The CDR3 DNA sequence: TGTGCCAGCAGCTTGGACGGCGGGAGTAACCGCGAGCAGTACTTC.

The gene calls are TRBV9 and TRBJ1-1, with D possibly being TRBD1 (6 bases). The germline CDR1 and CDR2 sequences are SGDLS and YYNGEE. V gave up 4 bases and J gave up 4 bases, with 20 bases separating them. CDR3 size: 16 residues. CDR3 in DNA: TGTGCCAGCAGCCACATAGGTCCGGGGGGGCTCACTGAAGCTTTCTTT. Translating gives CASSHIGPGGLTEAFF.

The chain uses TRBV7-9 and TRBJ1-1; TRBD1 matches 8 bases. Per the germline V gene, CDR1 is SEHNR and CDR2 is FQNEAQ (reference sequence). The CDR3 is made up of 14 amino acids. V trimming: 4 bases; J trimming: 5 bases; junction bases outside the gene matches: 6. CDR3 sequence reads: CASSSGGLRTEAFF. The CDR3 DNA sequence: TGTGCCAGCAGCTCAGGGGGCCTACGGACTGAAGCTTTCTTT.

The J gene is TRBJ2-1, the V gene TRBV19, with 9 bases aligning to TRBD2. The CDR3 is made up of 16 amino acids. V trimming: 5 bases; J trimming: 4 bases; junction bases outside the gene matches: 9. CDR1 and CDR2 from the germline V gene are LNHDA and SQIVND (reference sequence). CDR3 sequence (DNA): TGTGCCAGTAGTTCCAGACTAGCGGATCTTTACAATGAGCAGTTCTTC. This translates into CASSSRLADLYNEQFF.

This chain connects TRBV19 to TRBJ1-5; TRBD1 might be the D (6 bases). The CDR3 totals 13 residues. V lost 3 bases to trimming and J lost 5 bases, with 8 bases between them. The germline CDR1 and CDR2 sequences are LNHDA and SQIVND (reference sequence). The CDR3: CASSITGHQPQHF. The CDR3 nucleotides read TGTGCCAGTAGTATTACAGGGCATCAGCCCCAGCATTTT.

V and J are TRBV9 and TRBJ1-5; no clear D. This CDR3 has 13 residues. Trimming left V 5 bases short and J 1 base short, with 7 bases between. The germline gives CDR1 SGDLS, CDR2 YYNGEE. CDR3 amino acids: CASSSLSNQPQHF. The CDR3 DNA sequence: TGTGCCAGCAGTTCACTCAGCAATCAGCCCCAGCATTTT.

Comments on this clone: In the same sample, other DNA sequences code for this CDR3. The rearrangement links TRBV18 to TRBJ2-7; D ambiguous. Germline lookup yields CDR1 KGHSH and CDR2 LQKENI. The CDR3 is 12 amino acids. V shed 3 bases and J shed 0 bases, with 3 bases lying between them. CDR3 residues: CASSPSSYEQYF. For the CDR3, the DNA is TGTGCCAGCTCACCGAGCTCCTACGAGCAGTACTTC.

V and J are TRBV5-4 and TRBJ2-1, with 12 bases lining up with TRBD2. After removal of 0 bases from V and 8 bases from J, the junction contained 6 bases not matched to a gene. This CDR3 has 16 amino acids. The germline gives CDR1 SGHNT, CDR2 YYREEE (reference sequence). CDR3 region: CASSLAETSGRYEQFF. Here the CDR3 DNA reads TGTGCCAGCAGCTTGGCCGAGACTAGCGGGAGATATGAGCAGTTCTTC. Together with reference TRBV5-4 and TRBJ2-1, the CDR3 gives the full variable domain: ETGVTQSPTHLIKTRGQQVTLRCSSQSGHNTVSWYQQALGQGPQFIFQYYREEENGRGNFPPRFSGLQFPNYSSELNVNALELDDSALYLCASSLAETSGRYEQFFGPGTRLTVL.

This chain uses TRBV12-3 or TRBV12-4 with TRBJ1-1; D gene unclear. V lost 3 bases and J 2 bases, leaving 7 bases between the germline ends. The CDR3 has 13 residues. In DNA, the CDR3 is TGTGCCAGCAGTTTCGAGGAAAACACTGAAGCTTTCTTT. As protein: CASSFEENTEAFF.